The sequence of this TCR beta chain was determined in a study of post-analysis software for immune sequencing data. CDR1 and CDR2 (germline): SNHLY, FYNNEI. Deletions cut 5 bases from V and 0 bases from J, with 11 bases between. This CDR3 has 15 amino acids. Study conclusions and caveats: There were four or five TRBV segments more frequent in patients than controls, and TRBV5-6, TRBV5-1 and TRBV20-1 were among them.

The sample holds a few counts of this clonotype. No antigen is known for it. Every TCR beta cDNA library bore unique molecular identifiers. TCRdb re-derived calls from the PCR reads in MiXCR, one entry per CDR3 protein. The sample includes roughly 800,000 distinct CDR3 sequences, 53% seen only once; the top ten take around 4.5%. The sequenced material came from blood. This receptor was obtained from a girl under 18 with multiple sclerosis. The rearrangement uses TRBV2 and TRBJ2-1; TRBD2 might be the D (5 bases). The CDR3 sequence is CASSYSASSYNEQFF. The CDR3 DNA follows: TGTGCCAGCAGTTATAGCGCCAGCTCCTACAATGAGCAGTTCTTC.